Reported below is one T cell receptor (beta chain). TCRdb's copy holds only in-frame clones and misses some; the assay was immunoSEQ multiplex PCR. This sample has under 400,000 clones, with about 89% found just once. This specimen belongs to a study of blood T cell repertoires in COVID-19. Participants were aged roughly 18 to 90 years from approximately 24 US areas. This CDR3 is built from 15 residues. CDR1 is MNHEY, CDR2 SMNVEV, per germline (reference sequence). V shed 2 bases and J 9 bases; nucleotides not matched to a gene: 8. This TCR came from a man between 40 and 49 years old in a cohort exposed to, infected with or recovered from COVID-19 (not recorded which). This sequence joins TRBV27 and TRBJ1-5, with 9 bases fitting TRBD1. Input material: PBMCs or T cells enriched from blood (not recorded which). The CDR3 coding sequence is TGTGCCAGCAGTTTAGCCGGGACAGGGTATCGGCCCCAGCATTTT. Residues: CASSLAGTGYRPQHF.